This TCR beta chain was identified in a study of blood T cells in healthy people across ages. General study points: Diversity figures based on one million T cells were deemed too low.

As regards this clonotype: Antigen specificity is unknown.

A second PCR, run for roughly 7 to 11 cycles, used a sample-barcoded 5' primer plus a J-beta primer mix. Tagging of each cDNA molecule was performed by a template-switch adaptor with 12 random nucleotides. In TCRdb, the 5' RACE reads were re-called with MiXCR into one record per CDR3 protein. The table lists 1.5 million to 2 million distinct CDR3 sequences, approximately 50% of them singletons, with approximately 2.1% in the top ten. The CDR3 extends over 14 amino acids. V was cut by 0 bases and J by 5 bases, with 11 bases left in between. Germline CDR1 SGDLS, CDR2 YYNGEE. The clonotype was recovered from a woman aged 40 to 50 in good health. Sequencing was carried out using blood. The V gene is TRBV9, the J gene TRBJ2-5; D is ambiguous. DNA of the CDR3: TGTGCCAGCAGCGTAGGGTCCCGAATGGAGACCCAGTACTTC. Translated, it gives CASSVGSRMETQYF.